This T cell receptor delta chain comes out of a study of γδ T cells in repeated Plasmodium falciparum infection. Concerning this clone itself: A single base is all that separates this from a far larger clone, so a read error is likely. Other nucleotide sequences in the sample specify the same CDR3.

TCRdb processed the multiplex PCR reads again with the CATT caller. The sample holds some 100,000 delta-chain clones, around 1.4% seen once. The sequenced material came from gamma-delta T cells from blood. This sequence was found in a pool of human donors (malaria-infected and uninfected, not separated).

The CDR3 region is CALGELPPTNQLGDTHRADKLIF. Written as DNA, the CDR3 is TGTGCTCTTGGGGAACTGCCTCCTACGAACCAACTGGGGGATACGCATAGGGCCGATAAACTCATCTTT. This rearrangement joins TRDV1 to TRDJ1; 13 nucleotides line up with TRDD3. The CDR3 is made up of 23 amino acids. J was trimmed by 3 bases and V by 0 bases; bases with no gene match: 22. Germline CDR1 is TSWWSYY and CDR2 is QGS.